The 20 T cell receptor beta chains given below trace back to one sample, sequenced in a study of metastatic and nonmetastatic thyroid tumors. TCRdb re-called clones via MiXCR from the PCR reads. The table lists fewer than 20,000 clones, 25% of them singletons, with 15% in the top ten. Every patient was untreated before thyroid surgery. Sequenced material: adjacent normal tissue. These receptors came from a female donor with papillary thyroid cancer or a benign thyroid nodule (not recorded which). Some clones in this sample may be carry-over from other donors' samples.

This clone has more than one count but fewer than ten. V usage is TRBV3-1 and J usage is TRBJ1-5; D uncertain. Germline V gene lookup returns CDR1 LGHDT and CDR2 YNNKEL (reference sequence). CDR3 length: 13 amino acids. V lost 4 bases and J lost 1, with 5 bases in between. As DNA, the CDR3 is TGTGCCAGCAGCCGCGACAGCAATCAGCCCCAGCATTTT. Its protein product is CASSRDSNQPQHF.

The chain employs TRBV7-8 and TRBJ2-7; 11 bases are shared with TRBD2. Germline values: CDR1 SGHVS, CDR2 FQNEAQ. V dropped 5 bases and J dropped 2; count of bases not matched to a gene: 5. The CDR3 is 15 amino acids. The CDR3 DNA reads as TGTGCCAGCAGCATGCCACTAGCGGGGGCCTACGAGCAGTACTTC. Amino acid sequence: CASSMPLAGAYEQYF.

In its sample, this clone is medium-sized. The DNA of the CDR3 is TGCAGTGCTAGAGGCGATTTAGGAGGGCGAGAGACCCAGTACTTC. Translation: CSARGDLGGRETQYF. V is TRBV20-1 and J is TRBJ2-5, with D perhaps TRBD2 (6 bases). Germline V gene sequence: CDR1 DFQATT, CDR2 SNEGSKA (reference sequence). CDR3 length equals 15 residues. Trimming cost V 1 base and J 4 bases, with 16 bases left between them.

The CDR3 loop reads CASSLRVAGNTIYF. CDR3 nucleotide sequence: TGTGCCAGCAGTTTGAGGGTAGCTGGAAACACCATATATTTT. The chain carries TRBV12-3 or TRBV12-4 and TRBJ1-3; D is undetermined. Trimming took off 3 bases at V and 2 bases at J, with 8 bases between the two ends. The CDR3 runs 14 residues.

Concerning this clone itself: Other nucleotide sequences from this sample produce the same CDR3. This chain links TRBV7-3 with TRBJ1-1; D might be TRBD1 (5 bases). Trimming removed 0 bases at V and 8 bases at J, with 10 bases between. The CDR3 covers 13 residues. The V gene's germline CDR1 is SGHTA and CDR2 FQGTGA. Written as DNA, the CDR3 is TGTGCCAGCAGCTTAACCAGGGAAACCGAAGCTTTCTTT. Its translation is CASSLTRETEAFF.

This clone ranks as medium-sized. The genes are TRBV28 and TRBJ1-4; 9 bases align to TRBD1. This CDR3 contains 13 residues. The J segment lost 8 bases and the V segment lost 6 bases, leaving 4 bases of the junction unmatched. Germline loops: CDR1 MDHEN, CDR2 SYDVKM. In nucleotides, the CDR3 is TGTGCCAGCAGGGGACAGGGACGGGAAAAACTGTTTTTT. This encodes CASRGQGREKLFF.

The chain's CDR3 is CASSSPPAGNTGELFF. CDR3 nucleotide sequence: TGTGCCAGCAGCTCCCCTCCGGCGGGCAACACCGGGGAGCTGTTTTTT. V and J are TRBV11-1 and TRBJ2-2; maybe TRBD2 (5 bases). Trimming took 4 bases from V and 2 from J, leaving 14 bases between them. This CDR3 comprises 16 residues. The germline V gene has CDR1 SGHAT and CDR2 FQDESV (reference sequence).

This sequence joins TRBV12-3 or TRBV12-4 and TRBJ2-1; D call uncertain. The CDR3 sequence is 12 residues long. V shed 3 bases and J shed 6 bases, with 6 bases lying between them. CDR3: CASSFSANEQFF. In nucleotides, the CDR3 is TGTGCCAGCAGTTTCTCGGCCAATGAGCAGTTCTTC.

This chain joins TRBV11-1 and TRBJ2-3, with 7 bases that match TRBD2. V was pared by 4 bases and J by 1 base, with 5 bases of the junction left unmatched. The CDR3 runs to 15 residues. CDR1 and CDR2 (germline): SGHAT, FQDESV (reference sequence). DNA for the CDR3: TGTGCCAGCAGCTCCGGGGCGGGAGGCACAGATACGCAGTATTTT. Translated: CASSSGAGGTDTQYF.

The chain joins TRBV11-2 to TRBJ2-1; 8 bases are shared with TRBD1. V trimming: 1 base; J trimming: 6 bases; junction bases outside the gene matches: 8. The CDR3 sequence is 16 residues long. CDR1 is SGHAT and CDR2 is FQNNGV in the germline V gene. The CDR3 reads CASSLGAGGARNEQFF. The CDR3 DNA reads TGTGCCAGCAGCTTAGGAGCAGGGGGCGCTCGCAATGAGCAGTTCTTC.

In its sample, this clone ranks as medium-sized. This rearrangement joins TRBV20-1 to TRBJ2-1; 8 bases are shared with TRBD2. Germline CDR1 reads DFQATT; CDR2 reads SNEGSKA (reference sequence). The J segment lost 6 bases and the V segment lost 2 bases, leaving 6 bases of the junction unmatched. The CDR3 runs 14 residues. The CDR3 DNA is TGCAGTGCTAGACCCGGGAGGGCCATCAATGAGCAGTTCTTC. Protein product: CSARPGRAINEQFF.

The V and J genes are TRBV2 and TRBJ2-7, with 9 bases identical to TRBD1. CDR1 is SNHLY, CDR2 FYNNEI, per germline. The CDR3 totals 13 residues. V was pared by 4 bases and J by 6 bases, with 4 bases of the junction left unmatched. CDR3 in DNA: TGTGCCAGCAGTGGGACAGGGGCCGGCGAGCAGTACTTC. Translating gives CASSGTGAGEQYF.

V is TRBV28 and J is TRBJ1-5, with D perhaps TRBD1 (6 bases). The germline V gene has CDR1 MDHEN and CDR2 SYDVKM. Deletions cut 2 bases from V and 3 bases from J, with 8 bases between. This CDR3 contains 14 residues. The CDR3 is CASSLRDNNQPQHF. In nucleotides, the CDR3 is TGTGCCAGCAGTTTACGGGACAACAATCAGCCCCAGCATTTT.

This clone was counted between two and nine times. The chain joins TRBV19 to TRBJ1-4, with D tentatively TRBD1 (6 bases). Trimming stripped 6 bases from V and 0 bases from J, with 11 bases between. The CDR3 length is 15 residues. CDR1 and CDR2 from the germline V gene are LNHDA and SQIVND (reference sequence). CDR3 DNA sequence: TGTGCCAGTAGGGGGGGGCCTGCAACTAATGAAAAACTGTTTTTT. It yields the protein CASRGGPATNEKLFF.

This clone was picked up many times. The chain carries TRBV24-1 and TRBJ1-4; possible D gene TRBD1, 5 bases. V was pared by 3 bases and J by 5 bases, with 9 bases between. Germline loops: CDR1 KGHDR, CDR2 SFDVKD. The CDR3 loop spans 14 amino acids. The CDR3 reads CATSDNQGNEKLFF. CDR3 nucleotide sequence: TGTGCCACCAGTGATAACCAGGGAAATGAAAAACTGTTTTTT.

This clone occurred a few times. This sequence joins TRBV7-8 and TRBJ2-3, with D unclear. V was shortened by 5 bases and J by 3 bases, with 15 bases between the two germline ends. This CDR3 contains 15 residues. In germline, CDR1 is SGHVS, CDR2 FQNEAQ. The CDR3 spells CASSRSPVETDTQYF. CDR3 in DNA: TGTGCCAGCAGCCGAAGCCCAGTTGAGACAGATACGCAGTATTTT.

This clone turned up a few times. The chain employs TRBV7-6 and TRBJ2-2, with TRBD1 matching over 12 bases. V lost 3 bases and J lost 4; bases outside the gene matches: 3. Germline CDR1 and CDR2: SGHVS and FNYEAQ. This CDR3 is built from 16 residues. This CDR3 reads CASSLGTGGGTGELFF. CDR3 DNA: TGTGCCAGCAGCTTGGGGACAGGGGGCGGCACCGGGGAGCTGTTTTTT.

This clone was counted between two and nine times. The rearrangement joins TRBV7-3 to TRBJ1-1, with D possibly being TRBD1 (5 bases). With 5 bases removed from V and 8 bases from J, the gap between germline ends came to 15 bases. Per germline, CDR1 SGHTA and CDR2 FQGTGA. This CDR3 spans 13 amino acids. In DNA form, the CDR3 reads TGTGCCAGCAGCACGCGCGGGGGGATAGAAGCTTTCTTT. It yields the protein CASSTRGGIEAFF.

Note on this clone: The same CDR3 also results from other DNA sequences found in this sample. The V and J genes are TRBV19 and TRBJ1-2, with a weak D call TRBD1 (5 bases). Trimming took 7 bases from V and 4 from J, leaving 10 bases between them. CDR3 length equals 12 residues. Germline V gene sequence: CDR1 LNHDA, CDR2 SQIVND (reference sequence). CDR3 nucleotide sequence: TGTGCCAGTACCCCAGGGTCCTATGGCTACACCTTC. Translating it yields CASTPGSYGYTF.

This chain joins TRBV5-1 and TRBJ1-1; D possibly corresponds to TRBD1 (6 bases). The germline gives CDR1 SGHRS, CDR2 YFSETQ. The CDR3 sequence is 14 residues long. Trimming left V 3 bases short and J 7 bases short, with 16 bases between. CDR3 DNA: TGCGCCAGCAGCTCCGGGACAAAGGGTGGTGAAGCTTTCTTT. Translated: CASSSGTKGGEAFF.